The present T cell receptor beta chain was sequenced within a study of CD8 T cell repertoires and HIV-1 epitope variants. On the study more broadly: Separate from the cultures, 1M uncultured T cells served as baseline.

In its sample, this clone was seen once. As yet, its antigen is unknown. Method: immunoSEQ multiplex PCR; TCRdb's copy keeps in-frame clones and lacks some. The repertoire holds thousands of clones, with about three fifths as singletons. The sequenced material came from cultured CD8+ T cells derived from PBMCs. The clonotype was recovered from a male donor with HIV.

DNA for the CDR3: TGCAGCGTTGATCAGGGGGTGGGGACCCAGTACTTC. Encoded protein: CSVDQGVGTQYF. This chain uses TRBV29-1 with TRBJ2-5, with TRBD1 matching over 7 bases. CDR1 is SQVTM, CDR2 ANQGSEA, per germline. The CDR3 runs 12 residues. The ends lost 3 bases at V and 7 bases at J; junction bases unmatched: 5.